The rows below give T cell receptor beta chains drawn from one sample of a study of regulatory T cells in long-lasting Graves disease. TCRdb reanalysed the multiplex PCR reads using MiXCR and keeps one entry per CDR3 protein. The repertoire holds a few hundred thousand distinct CDR3 sequences, around 16% seen once, with approximately 7.8% in the top ten. These same data were also listed under a study on T cells in Graves' hyperthyroidism and ophthalmopathy.

This material consisted of peripheral blood mononuclear cells (PBMCs), taken at new diagnosis, from a patient treated with antithyroid drugs. The receptors were sampled from a woman aged 40-49 years with Graves disease. CDR3s leave out the opening cysteine and the closing phenylalanine or tryptophan. Clone size is shown for a subset of rows, as once, few, many or a class of expanded clone.

size	J	V	CDR3
many	TRBJ1-1	TRBV2	ASSHPLTWGGEAF
many	TRBJ2-7	TRBV20-1	SARDHRENEQY
many	TRBJ2-7	TRBV28	ASSSGTSRY
many	TRBJ2-7	TRBV2	ASSRTSGGEQY
many	TRBJ2-1	TRBV28	ASSSPREQIYNEQF
NA	TRBJ1-5	TRBV10-2	ASSVGNQPQH
few	TRBJ1-5	TRBV6-1	ASKTGEGNQPQH
many	TRBJ2-5	TRBV11-3	ASSGTATVETQY
few	TRBJ2-7	TRBV11-2	ASSVSQTYEQY
NA	TRBJ1-2	TRBV29-1	SVETGESYGYT
NA	TRBJ2-1	TRBV27	VSSLGGGRALGGQF
few	TRBJ1-1	TRBV5-1	ASSLGRTGGFTEAF
many	TRBJ2-5	TRBV18	ASSPRPAASAETQY
few	TRBJ2-1	TRBV5-1	ASSLRDPRSNEQF
many	TRBJ2-1	TRBV27	ASSPAGLASHEQF
many	TRBJ2-1	TRBV6-2/TRBV6-3	ASNFVREVSYNEQF
NA	TRBJ1-1	TRBV18	ASSRNSQGDTEAF
many	TRBJ2-7	TRBV3-1	ASSQAGTSAYEQY
few	TRBJ2-1	TRBV29-1	SVAGFSGTYNEQF
many	TRBJ1-6	TRBV12-3/TRBV12-4	ASRDWGTLH
few	NA	TRBV4-3	ASSQDPQGNIQY
many	TRBJ2-7	TRBV2	ASQSSGSSFEQY
many	TRBJ2-7	TRBV9	ASSRDSTYEQY
few	TRBJ2-3	TRBV7-8	ASSSGGRARTDTQY
many	TRBJ2-2	TRBV2	ASSDWDKWNTGELF
many	TRBJ2-2	TRBV18	ASSPSKNTGELF
many	NA	TRBV20-1	SARDRRGGDETQY
NA	TRBJ1-4	TRBV6-1	ASSGDRVMF
many	TRBJ1-1	TRBV19	ASTARRDTEAF
NA	TRBJ1-2	TRBV4-3	ASSQGGGLAGGYGYT
many	TRBJ2-3	TRBV28	ASSLSQVGAWGDTQY
few	TRBJ1-5	TRBV12-3/TRBV12-4	ASSLEWGQPQH
NA	TRBJ1-2	TRBV20-1	SARSDQDRGAGYT
many	TRBJ2-7	TRBV20-1	SARQRTSGRPREQY
NA	TRBJ2-1	TRBV10-3	AISGRTSGKSEQF
NA	TRBJ2-7	TRBV10-3	AISESGTSGRAIYEQY
many	TRBJ2-2	TRBV11-1	ASSPLRTSGNTGELF
NA	TRBJ1-4	TRBV2	ASAGTGGEKLF
many	TRBJ2-7	TRBV6-1	ASSERIYYEQY
few	TRBJ1-3	TRBV5-1	ASSPGARAGTGNTIY
NA	TRBJ2-3	TRBV9	ASSFTGNFASTDTQY
NA	TRBJ2-6	TRBV30	AWSQGLGAGANVLT
many	TRBJ2-3	TRBV9	ASSVEGGRSDTQY
few	TRBJ2-3	TRBV12-3/TRBV12-4	ASSPQGAGTDTQY
NA	TRBJ1-5	TRBV3-1	ASSQVPGGGQPQH
NA	TRBJ1-5	TRBV6-2/TRBV6-3	ASSPGTGGASPYQPQH
many	TRBJ2-7	TRBV28	ASSLQREQY
many	TRBJ2-7	TRBV5-1	ASSGTVNEQY
few	TRBJ2-3	TRBV6-1	ASRFPGASTDTQY
NA	TRBJ1-2	TRBV28	ASSFGYSNYGYT
many	TRBJ2-2	TRBV6-1	ASSNLGGSTGELF
many	TRBJ2-1	TRBV18	ASSPIGQGNEQF
NA	TRBJ2-7	TRBV6-2/TRBV6-3	ASSYPGGGLAGGYEQY
many	TRBJ2-5	TRBV4-3	ASSQGTGGVKTQY